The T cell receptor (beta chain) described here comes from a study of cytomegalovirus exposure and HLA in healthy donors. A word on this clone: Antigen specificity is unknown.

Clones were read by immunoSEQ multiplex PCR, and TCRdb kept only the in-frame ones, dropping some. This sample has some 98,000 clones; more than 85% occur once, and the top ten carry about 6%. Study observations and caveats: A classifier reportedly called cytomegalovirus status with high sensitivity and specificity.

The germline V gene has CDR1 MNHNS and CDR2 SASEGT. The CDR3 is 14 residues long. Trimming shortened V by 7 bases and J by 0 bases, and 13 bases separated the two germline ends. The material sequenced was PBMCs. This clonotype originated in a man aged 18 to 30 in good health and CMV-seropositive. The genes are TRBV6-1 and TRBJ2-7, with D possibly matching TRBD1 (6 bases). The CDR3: CASTGQRSSYEQYF. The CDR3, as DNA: TGTGCCAGCACCGGACAGCGAAGCTCCTACGAGCAGTACTTC.